This is a list of T cell receptor beta chains from one sample in a study of cytomegalovirus exposure and HLA in healthy donors. Profiling relied on immunoSEQ multiplex PCR, and the TCRdb table lists in-frame clones only, not all of them. The sample lists about 170,000 clones; nearly 80% were seen once. The source material was PBMCs. The receptors shown here come from a woman aged 50 to 60 in good health and CMV-seropositive. Both conserved end residues are part of each CDR3. Fields, in order: V gene, D gene, clone size, CDR3 length, J gene, CDR3 protein, CDR3 DNA. D genes are given only for firm matches. Size tells how often a clone was seen (once, few, many) or the class of an expanded clone, and some rows leave it out.

TRBV18	.	few	15	TRBJ1-1	CASSPSRSENTEAFF	TGTGCCAGCTCACCATCCCGCAGTGAAAACACTGAAGCTTTCTTT
TRBV5-6	.	.	14	TRBJ1-1	CASRMGLRNTEAFF	TGTGCCAGCAGGATGGGACTCAGGAACACTGAAGCTTTCTTT
TRBV2	.	.	13	TRBJ1-4	CASSDDIVSKLFF	TGTGCCAGCAGTGACGACATCGTCTCAAAACTGTTTTTT
TRBV7-9	.	.	13	TRBJ1-5	CASSLQGSQPQHF	TGTGCCAGCAGCTTACAGGGGAGTCAGCCCCAGCATTTT
TRBV2	TRBD1	.	14	TRBJ1-5	CATSPGQEWQPQHF	TGTGCCACCTCACCGGGACAGGAATGGCAGCCCCAGCATTTT
TRBV23-1	TRBD1	.	13	TRBJ1-2	CARLGQDNYGYTF	TGCGCCAGACTCGGACAGGACAACTATGGCTACACCTTC
TRBV11-2	TRBD1	.	14	TRBJ2-7	CASSSQGGIYEQYF	TGTGCCAGCAGCTCACAGGGGGGTATATACGAGCAGTACTTC
TRBV7-2	.	.	14	TRBJ1-6	CASSLSIGGAPLHF	TGTGCCAGCAGCTTATCCATAGGGGGAGCACCCCTCCACTTT
TRBV28	TRBD1	.	13	TRBJ1-1	CASSFEDRVGAFF	TGTGCCAGCAGTTTCGAGGACAGGGTGGGAGCTTTCTTT
TRBV6-1	.	.	16	TRBJ1-3	CASREPGYVSGNTIYF	TGTGCCAGCAGGGAACCGGGTTACGTCTCTGGAAACACCATATATTTT
TRBV5-1	.	.	14	TRBJ1-2	CASSSFDGNGGYTF	TGCGCCAGCAGCTCTTTCGACGGGAATGGCGGCTACACCTTC
TRBV13	TRBD1	.	15	TRBJ2-5	CASSSNPDRRETQYF	TGTGCCAGCAGTTCCAACCCGGACAGGAGAGAGACCCAGTACTTC
TRBV19	.	.	14	TRBJ1-5	CASSSTGPNQPQHF	TGTGCCAGCAGTTCGACAGGACCCAATCAGCCCCAGCATTTT
TRBV18	.	.	12	TRBJ1-1	CASSLPDSEAFF	TGTGCCAGCTCACTTCCGGACAGCGAAGCTTTCTTT
TRBV6-1	TRBD1	.	15	TRBJ2-7	CASILMDRGAYEQYF	TGTGCCAGCATTCTTATGGACAGGGGGGCATACGAGCAGTACTTC
TRBV2	TRBD1	.	15	TRBJ1-6	CASSEKWTGNSPLHF	TGTGCCAGCAGTGAAAAATGGACAGGGAATTCACCCCTCCACTTT
TRBV6-1	.	.	15	TRBJ1-5	CASSGQSGTRGAQHF	TGTGCCAGCAGTGGACAATCCGGGACACGGGGGGCCCAGCATTTT
TRBV19	.	.	14	TRBJ2-2	CASRQLANTGELFF	TGTGCCAGTCGTCAGCTAGCGAACACCGGGGAGCTGTTTTTT
TRBV25-1	.	.	12	TRBJ1-1	CASSDRQAEAFF	TGTGCCAGCAGTGACCGACAGGCTGAAGCTTTCTTT
TRBV7-2	TRBD2	.	15	TRBJ2-7	CASSLTGTSRGEQYF	TGTGCCAGCAGCTTGACCGGGACTAGCAGGGGCGAGCAGTACTTC
TRBV2	.	.	13	TRBJ1-1	CASTKTVNTEAFF	TGTGCCAGCACTAAGACAGTGAACACTGAAGCTTTCTTT
TRBV18	.	.	15	TRBJ2-3	CASSPQSGTTDTQYF	TGTGCCAGCTCACCCCAGTCCGGGACTACAGATACGCAGTATTTT
TRBV15	.	.	15	TRBJ1-4	CATSRIGATNEKLFF	TGTGCCACCAGCAGAATAGGGGCTACTAATGAAAAACTGTTTTTT
TRBV18	TRBD1	once	14	TRBJ1-5	CASSQTGDDQPQHF	TGTGCCAGCTCGCAAACAGGGGATGATCAGCCCCAGCATTTT
TRBV28	.	.	15	TRBJ2-5	CASRSFGEVSETQYF	TGTGCCAGCAGGTCTTTCGGGGAGGTCTCGGAGACCCAGTACTTC
TRBV10-3	TRBD1	few	12	TRBJ2-7	CAIRDSEYEQYF	TGTGCCATCCGGGACAGCGAGTACGAGCAGTACTTC
TRBV2	.	.	13	TRBJ1-1	CATPTVANTEAFF	TGTGCCACCCCTACGGTAGCGAACACTGAAGCTTTCTTT
TRBV19	TRBD1	.	15	TRBJ2-3	CASSGQGSLKDTQYF	TGTGCCAGTAGTGGACAGGGGTCTCTGAAAGATACGCAGTATTTT
TRBV7-8	TRBD1	.	16	TRBJ2-7	CASSSGTGDIAYEQYF	TGTGCCAGCAGCTCGGGGACAGGGGACATCGCCTACGAGCAGTACTTC
TRBV5-8	.	.	14	TRBJ1-1	CASSSALLNTEAFF	TGTGCCAGCAGCTCAGCGCTGTTAAACACTGAAGCTTTCTTT
TRBV6-5	TRBD1	few	14	TRBJ2-1	CASSSRDSNNEQFF	TGTGCCAGCAGTAGCCGGGACAGTAACAATGAGCAGTTCTTC
TRBV27	.	once	12	TRBJ2-3	CASRGAADTQYF	TGTGCCAGCAGGGGGGCGGCAGATACGCAGTATTTT
TRBV7-8	.	.	12	TRBJ2-7	CASTERGYEQYF	TGTGCCAGCACCGAGCGCGGTTACGAGCAGTACTTC
TRBV9	TRBD2	.	17	TRBJ2-5	CASSPVGLAGIGETQYF	TGTGCCAGCAGCCCAGTGGGACTAGCGGGAATCGGGGAGACCCAGTACTTC
TRBV7-8	TRBD2	.	17	TRBJ2-1	CASSLVWASGGHNEQFF	TGTGCCAGCAGCTTAGTGTGGGCTAGCGGGGGGCACAATGAGCAGTTCTTC
TRBV10-3	TRBD1	.	16	TRBJ1-1	CAISMDRVGMNTEAFF	TGTGCCATCAGCATGGACAGGGTCGGTATGAACACTGAAGCTTTCTTT
TRBV6-5	.	.	13	TRBJ2-1	CASSYSAEDEQFF	TGTGCCAGCAGTTACTCAGCGGAGGATGAGCAGTTCTTC
TRBV25-1	TRBD2	.	14	TRBJ2-3	CATRLAGGTDTQYF	TGTGCCACCCGACTAGCGGGAGGGACGGATACGCAGTATTTT
TRBV10-2	TRBD2	.	15	TRBJ2-7	CATLKGASGAYEQYF	TGCGCCACTCTGAAGGGCGCTAGCGGGGCGTACGAGCAGTACTTC
TRBV7-9	.	.	15	TRBJ1-5	CASSRVEGLDQPQHF	TGTGCCAGCAGCAGAGTCGAGGGTTTAGATCAGCCCCAGCATTTT
TRBV4-1	TRBD2	.	22	TRBJ2-3	CASSQESSASGGAFRLADTQYF	TGCGCCAGCAGCCAAGAATCCTCGGCTAGCGGGGGGGCATTTCGGTTAGCAGATACGCAGTATTTT
TRBV19	.	.	13	TRBJ1-1	CASSNPPDGEAFF	TGTGCCAGTAGTAACCCTCCCGACGGGGAAGCTTTCTTT
TRBV18	.	.	16	TRBJ2-1	CASTEQGPGAYNEQFF	TGTGCCAGCACGGAGCAGGGGCCCGGGGCGTACAATGAGCAGTTCTTC
TRBV7-9	.	.	14	TRBJ2-7	CASSLSDRSWEQYF	TGTGCCAGCAGCTTATCTGACAGGTCCTGGGAGCAGTACTTC
TRBV28	.	.	15	TRBJ1-4	CASSLWTAGGGKLFF	TGTGCCAGCAGTTTATGGACCGCCGGTGGCGGAAAACTGTTTTTT
TRBV5-4	.	few	20	TRBJ1-6	CASSFAPGTQPSSYNSPLHF	TGTGCCAGCAGCTTCGCGCCCGGGACACAACCGAGCTCCTATAATTCACCCCTCCACTTT
TRBV28	.	once	13	TRBJ1-5	CASRLLSNQPQHF	TGTGCCAGCCGTTTACTTAGCAATCAGCCCCAGCATTTT
TRBV6-5	.	.	15	TRBJ1-1	CASSKPGTRNTEAFF	TGTGCCAGCAGTAAACCCGGGACACGGAACACTGAAGCTTTCTTT
TRBV7-2	.	.	14	TRBJ2-7	CASSPDGSSYEQYF	TGTGCCAGCAGCCCCGACGGGAGCTCCTACGAGCAGTACTTC
TRBV15	.	.	16	TRBJ2-7	CATSRALGDTNYEQYF	TGTGCCACCAGCAGAGCGTTGGGAGACACAAACTACGAGCAGTACTTC
TRBV6-1	.	.	15	TRBJ1-5	CASSPSRGFNQPQHF	TGTGCCAGCAGTCCAAGTCGGGGATTCAATCAGCCCCAGCATTTT
TRBV6-5	.	.	14	TRBJ2-2	CASSPVAVTSELFF	TGTGCCAGCAGCCCAGTCGCGGTGACTTCGGAGCTGTTTTTT
TRBV2	.	.	15	TRBJ1-5	CASSRDSLPNQPQHF	TGTGCCAGCAGTCGGGACTCACTACCCAATCAGCCCCAGCATTTT
TRBV28	TRBD1	.	15	TRBJ2-7	CASSGGGTGAHEQYF	TGTGCCAGCAGTGGGGGCGGGACAGGGGCCCACGAGCAGTACTTC
TRBV11-2	TRBD1	once	15	TRBJ2-1	CASSRRQGPGNEQFF	TGTGCCAGCAGCCGCCGACAGGGGCCAGGGAATGAGCAGTTCTTC
TRBV19	TRBD1	.	15	TRBJ1-1	CASSPEVRGLSEAFF	TGTGCCAGTAGTCCTGAGGTCAGGGGGCTCTCTGAAGCTTTCTTT